The clone carrying this T cell receptor (beta chain) has ten or more counts. CDR1 is KGHDR, CDR2 SFDVKD, per germline. This CDR3 is built from 16 residues. V lost 5 bases and J lost 5; bases outside the gene matches: 6. Using its own MiXCR run on the RT-PCR reads, TCRdb lists one record per CDR3 protein. The repertoire holds approximately 720,000 distinct CDR3 sequences, with around 14% as singletons. The sequence was obtained from a female donor in good health, serving as a healthy control. The chain employs TRBV24-1 and TRBJ2-1; 12 nucleotides agree with TRBD2. Sequences were obtained from memory CD4+ T cells from blood. CDR3 in amino acids: CATSGTSGTTNNEQFF. CDR3 nucleotides: TGTGCCACCAGTGGGACTAGCGGGACCACCAACAATGAGCAGTTCTTC.